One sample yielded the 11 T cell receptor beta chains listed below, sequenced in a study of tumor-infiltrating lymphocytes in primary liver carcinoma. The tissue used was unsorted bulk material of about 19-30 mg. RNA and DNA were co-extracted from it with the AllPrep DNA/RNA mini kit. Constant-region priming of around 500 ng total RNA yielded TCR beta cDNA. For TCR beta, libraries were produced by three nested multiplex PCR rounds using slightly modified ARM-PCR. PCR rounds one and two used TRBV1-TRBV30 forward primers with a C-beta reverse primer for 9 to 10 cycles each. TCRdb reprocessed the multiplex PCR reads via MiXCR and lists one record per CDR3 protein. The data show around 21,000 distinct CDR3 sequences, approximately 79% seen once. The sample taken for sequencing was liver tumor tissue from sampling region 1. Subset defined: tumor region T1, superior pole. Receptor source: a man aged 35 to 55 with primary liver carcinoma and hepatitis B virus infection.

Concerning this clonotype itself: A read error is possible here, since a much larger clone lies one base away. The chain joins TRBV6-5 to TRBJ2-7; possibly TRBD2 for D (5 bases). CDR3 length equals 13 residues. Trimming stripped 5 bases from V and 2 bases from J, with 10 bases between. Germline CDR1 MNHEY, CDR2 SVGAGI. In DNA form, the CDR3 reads TGTGCCAGCAGTCCGGAACTAGCCTACGAGCAGTACTTC. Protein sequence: CASSPELAYEQYF.

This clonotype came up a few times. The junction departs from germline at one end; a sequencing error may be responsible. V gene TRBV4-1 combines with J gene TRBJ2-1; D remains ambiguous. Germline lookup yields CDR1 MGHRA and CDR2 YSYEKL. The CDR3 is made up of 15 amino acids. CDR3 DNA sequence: TGCGCAAGCAACACCTCGGGCTGGCCAAACAATGAGCAGTTCTTC. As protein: CASNTSGWPNNEQFF.

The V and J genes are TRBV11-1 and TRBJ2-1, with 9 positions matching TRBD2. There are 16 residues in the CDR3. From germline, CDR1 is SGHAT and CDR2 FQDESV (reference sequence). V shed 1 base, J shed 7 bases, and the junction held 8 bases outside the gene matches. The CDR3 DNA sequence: TGTGCCAGCAGCTTAGAACTTAGCGGGAGTATTAATGAGCAGTTCTTC. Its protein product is CASSLELSGSINEQFF.

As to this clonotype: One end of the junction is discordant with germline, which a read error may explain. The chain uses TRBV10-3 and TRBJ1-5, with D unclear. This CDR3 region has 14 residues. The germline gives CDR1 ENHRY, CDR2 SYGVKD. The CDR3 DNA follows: TGTGCCATCAGTAGGTATGAGGGCGATCAGCCCCAGCATTTC. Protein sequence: CAISRYEGDQPQHF.

CDR3 sequence reads: CAGSLWVGNQPQHF. DNA for the CDR3: TGTGCCGGTAGTTTGTGGGTAGGCAATCAGCCCCAGCATTTT. This chain joins TRBV28 and TRBJ1-5; unclear D gene. The germline V and J ends were trimmed by 11 bases and 2 bases, with 16 bases remaining between them. CDR1 is MDHEN, CDR2 SYDVKM, per germline. CDR3 length: 14 amino acids.

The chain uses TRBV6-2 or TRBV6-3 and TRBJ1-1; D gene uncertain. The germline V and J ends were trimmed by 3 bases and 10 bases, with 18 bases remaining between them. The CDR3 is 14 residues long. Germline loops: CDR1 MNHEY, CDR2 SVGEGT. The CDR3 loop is CASSYPQVNTGAFF. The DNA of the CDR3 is TGTGCCAGCAGTTATCCACAAGTGAACACCGGAGCTTTCTTT.

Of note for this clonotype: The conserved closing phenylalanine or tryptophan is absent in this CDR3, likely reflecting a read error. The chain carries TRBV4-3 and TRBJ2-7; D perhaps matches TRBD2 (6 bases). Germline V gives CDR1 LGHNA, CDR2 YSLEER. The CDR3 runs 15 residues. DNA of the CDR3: TGCACCAGCAGCCAAGATCGGGAGACTCCCTACGGGCAGTACCTC. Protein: CTSSQDRETPYGQYL.

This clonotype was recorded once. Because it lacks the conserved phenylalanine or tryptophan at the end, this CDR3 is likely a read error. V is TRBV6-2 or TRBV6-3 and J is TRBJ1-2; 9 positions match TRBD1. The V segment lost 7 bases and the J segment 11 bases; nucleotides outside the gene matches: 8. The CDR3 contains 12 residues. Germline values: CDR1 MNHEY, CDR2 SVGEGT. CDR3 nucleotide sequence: TGTGCCAGCACGGACAGGGGAAAGGGTTACACCGTC. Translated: CASTDRGKGYTV.

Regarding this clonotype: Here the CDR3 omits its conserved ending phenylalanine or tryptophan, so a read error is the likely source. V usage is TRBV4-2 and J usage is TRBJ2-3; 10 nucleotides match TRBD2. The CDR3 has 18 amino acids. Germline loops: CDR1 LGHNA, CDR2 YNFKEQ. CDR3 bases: TGCGCCAGCAGCCAAGCGGCGCTTCTAGCGGGAGCGACAGATACGCAGTATTTA. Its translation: CASSQAALLAGATDTQYL.

The DNA of the CDR3 is TGTGCTAACAGCCCATCTAGGGGATTGGTGAACACTGAAGCTTTCTTT. This encodes CANSPSRGLVNTEAFF. The chain recombines TRBV11-2 with TRBJ1-1; tentative D call: TRBD1 (5 bases). Germline V gives CDR1 SGHAT, CDR2 FQNNGV. This CDR3 is 16 amino acids long.

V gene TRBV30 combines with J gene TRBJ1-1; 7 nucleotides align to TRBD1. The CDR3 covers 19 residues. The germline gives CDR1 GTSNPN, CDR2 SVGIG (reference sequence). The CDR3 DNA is TGTAACTTGATTCTGGGACAGTTGAAACTGAGGGCTCGAGGCACTGAAGCTTTCTTT. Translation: CNLILGQLKLRARGTEAFF.